The entry below gives a single TCR beta chain sequence along with its context. These data come from a study of blood T cell repertoires in COVID-19. Profiled with immunoSEQ multiplex PCR; TCRdb holds only in-frame clones, not every one. Of around 210,000 clones listed, 70% to 90% were seen once; the top ten hold about a sixth. CDR1 SNHLY and CDR2 FYNNEI come from the germline V gene. V lost 11 bases, J lost 5 bases, and 19 bases stayed unmatched. The CDR3 sequence is 17 residues long. The material sequenced was peripheral blood. The chain couples TRBV2 to TRBJ2-1, with 9 nucleotides matching TRBD1. The sequence came from a man aged 50 to 60 with COVID-19, enrolled during active disease. CDR3 sequence: CASSPGTGNPGHNEQFF. DNA for the CDR3: TGTGCCTCCAGTCCCGGGACAGGGAACCCTGGGCACAATGAGCAGTTCTTC.